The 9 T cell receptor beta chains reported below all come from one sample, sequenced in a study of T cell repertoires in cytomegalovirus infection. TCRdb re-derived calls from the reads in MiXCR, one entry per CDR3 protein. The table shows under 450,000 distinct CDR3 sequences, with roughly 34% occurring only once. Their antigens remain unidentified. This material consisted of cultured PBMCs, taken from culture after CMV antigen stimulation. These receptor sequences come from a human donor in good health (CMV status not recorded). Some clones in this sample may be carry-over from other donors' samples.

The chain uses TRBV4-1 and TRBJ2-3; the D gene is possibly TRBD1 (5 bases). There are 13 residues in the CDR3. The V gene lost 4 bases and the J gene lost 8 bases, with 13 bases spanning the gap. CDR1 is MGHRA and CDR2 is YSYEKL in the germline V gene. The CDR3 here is CASSPRSGITQYF. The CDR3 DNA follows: TGCGCCAGCAGCCCACGTTCAGGGATTACGCAGTATTTT.

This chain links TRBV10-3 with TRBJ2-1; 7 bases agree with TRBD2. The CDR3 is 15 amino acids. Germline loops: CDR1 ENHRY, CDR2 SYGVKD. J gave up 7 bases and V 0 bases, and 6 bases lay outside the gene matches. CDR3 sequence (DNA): TGTGCCATCAGTGAGTCTGGCGGGAGTAGGAATGAGCAGTTCTTC. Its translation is CAISESGGSRNEQFF.

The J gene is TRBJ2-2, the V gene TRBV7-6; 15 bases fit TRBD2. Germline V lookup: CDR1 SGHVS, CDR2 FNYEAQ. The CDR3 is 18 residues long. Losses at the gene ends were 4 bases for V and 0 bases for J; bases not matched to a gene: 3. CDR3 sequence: CASSWTSGRAANTGELFF. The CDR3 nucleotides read TGTGCCAGCAGCTGGACTAGCGGGAGGGCCGCGAACACCGGGGAGCTGTTTTTT.

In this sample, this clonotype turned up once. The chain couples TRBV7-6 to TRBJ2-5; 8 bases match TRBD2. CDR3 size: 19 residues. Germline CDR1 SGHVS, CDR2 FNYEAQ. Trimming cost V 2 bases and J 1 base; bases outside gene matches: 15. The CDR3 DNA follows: TGTGCCAGCAGCTTACACCGCCTCGCTCTAAGCGGGGGCCAAGAGACCCAGTACTTC. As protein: CASSLHRLALSGGQETQYF. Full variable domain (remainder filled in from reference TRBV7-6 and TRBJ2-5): GAGVSQSPRYKVTKRGQDVALRCDPISGHVSLYWYRQALGQGPEFLTYFNYEAQQDKSGLPNDRFSAERPEGSISTLTIQRTEQRDSAMYRCASSLHRLALSGGQETQYFGPGTRLLVL.

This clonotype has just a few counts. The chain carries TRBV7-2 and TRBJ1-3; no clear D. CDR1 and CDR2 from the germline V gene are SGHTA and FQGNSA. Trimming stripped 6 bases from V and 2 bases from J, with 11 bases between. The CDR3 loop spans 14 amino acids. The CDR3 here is CASRRGEPGNTIYF. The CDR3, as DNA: TGTGCCAGCAGACGAGGTGAACCTGGAAACACCATATATTTT.

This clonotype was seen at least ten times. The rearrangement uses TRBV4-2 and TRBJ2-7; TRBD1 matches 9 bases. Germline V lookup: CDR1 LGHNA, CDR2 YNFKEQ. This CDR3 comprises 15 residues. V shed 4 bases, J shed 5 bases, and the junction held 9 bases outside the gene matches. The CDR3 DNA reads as TGTGCCAGCAGCCCCCGCTGGACAGGGGCGGACGAGCAGTACTTC. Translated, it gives CASSPRWTGADEQYF.

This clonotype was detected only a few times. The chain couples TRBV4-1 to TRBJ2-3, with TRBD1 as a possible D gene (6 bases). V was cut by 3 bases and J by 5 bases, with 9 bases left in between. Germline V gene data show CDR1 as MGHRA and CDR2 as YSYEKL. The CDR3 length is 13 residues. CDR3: CASSQPGVDTQYF. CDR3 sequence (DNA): TGCGCCAGCAGCCAGCCAGGGGTAGATACGCAGTATTTT.

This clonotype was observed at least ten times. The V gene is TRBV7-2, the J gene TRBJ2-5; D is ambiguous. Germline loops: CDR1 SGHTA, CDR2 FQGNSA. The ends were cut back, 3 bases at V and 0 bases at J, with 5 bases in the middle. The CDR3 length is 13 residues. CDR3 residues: CASSLTYQETQYF. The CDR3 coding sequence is TGTGCCAGCAGCTTGACGTACCAAGAGACCCAGTACTTC.

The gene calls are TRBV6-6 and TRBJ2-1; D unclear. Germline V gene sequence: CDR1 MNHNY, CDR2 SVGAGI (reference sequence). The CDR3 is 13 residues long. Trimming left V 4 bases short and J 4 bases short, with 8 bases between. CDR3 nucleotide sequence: TGTGCCAGCAGTTTTGAACAATACAATGAGCAGTTCTTC. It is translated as CASSFEQYNEQFF.